One and the same sample provided the 10 T cell receptor beta chains below, sequenced in a study of T cell responses to AZD1222 COVID-19 vaccine. Libraries were prepared by immunoSEQ multiplex PCR; TCRdb keeps only in-frame clonotypes and omits some of them. The sample contains approximately 100,000 clones, 80% to 90% of which appear only once. This material consisted of peripheral blood, taken on day 0 of AZD1222 vaccination. These receptors all stem from an adult in good health.

The rearrangement links TRBV15 to TRBJ1-1; a weak D match, TRBD1 (5 bases). V lost 1 base, J lost 4 bases, and 13 bases lay in between. In germline, CDR1 is LNHNV, CDR2 YYDKDF (reference sequence). The CDR3 is 15 amino acids. CDR3 DNA: TGTGCCACCAGCAGAGTGAGTCAGGGTCGCACTGAAGCTTTCTTT. This translates into CATSRVSQGRTEAFF.

The chain links TRBV27 to TRBJ2-2, with TRBD1 matching 7 bases. The CDR3 runs to 15 residues. Germline assignment: CDR1 MNHEY and CDR2 SMNVEV (reference sequence). V lost 7 bases, J lost 6 bases, and 11 bases stayed unmatched. The CDR3 coding sequence is TGTGCCAGCACCCTAAGGGGGCCATTCCCCGGGGAGCTGTTTTTT. Translated, it gives CASTLRGPFPGELFF.

This chain joins TRBV24-1 and TRBJ2-3; 8 bases align to TRBD2. This CDR3 spans 14 amino acids. V trimming: 9 bases; J trimming: 0 bases; junction bases outside the gene matches: 4. The V gene's germline CDR1 is KGHDR and CDR2 SFDVKD. CDR3 loop: CATGLAGSTDTQYF. The CDR3 nucleotides read TGTGCCACCGGGTTAGCGGGGAGCACAGATACGCAGTATTTT.

The chain is built from TRBV20-1 and TRBJ2-1; D is ambiguous. Germline CDR1 is DFQATT and CDR2 is SNEGSKA (reference sequence). The CDR3 has 11 residues. V was cut by 2 bases and J by 7 bases, with 6 bases left in between. For the CDR3, the DNA is TGCAGTGCTAGAACGCTTAATGAGCAGTTCTTC. Its translation: CSARTLNEQFF.

The rearrangement joins TRBV18 to TRBJ2-6; no reliable D call. Germline-derived CDR1 and CDR2 are KGHSH and LQKENI. This CDR3 is built from 16 residues. The ends were cut back, 3 bases at V and 1 base at J, with 10 bases in the middle. The CDR3 here is CASSPSMVSGANVLTF. In nucleotides, the CDR3 is TGTGCCAGCTCACCCTCTATGGTTTCTGGGGCCAACGTCCTGACTTTC. Full variable domain (missing parts from reference TRBV18 and TRBJ2-6): NAGVMQNPRHLVRRRGQEARLRCSPMKGHSHVYWYRQLPEEGLKFMVYLQKENIIDESGMPKERFSAEFPKEGPSILRIQQVVRGDSAAYFCASSPSMVSGANVLTFGAGSRLTVL.

The gene calls are TRBV7-2 and TRBJ1-1, with D unclear. V lost 4 bases, J lost 3 bases, and 9 bases lay in between. Germline assignment: CDR1 SGHTA and CDR2 FQGNSA. The CDR3 is 13 residues long. CDR3 sequence (DNA): TGTGCCAGCAGCTGGACCGTGGACACTGAAGCTTTCTTT. The encoded protein is CASSWTVDTEAFF.

This rearrangement joins TRBV19 to TRBJ2-1; the D is unclear. V shed 3 bases and J shed 0 bases, with 12 bases lying between them. This CDR3 has 16 amino acids. Germline loops: CDR1 LNHDA, CDR2 SQIVND (reference sequence). The DNA for the CDR3 is TGTGCCAGTAGTATTTTGGGCGGATTCTCCTACAATGAGCAGTTCTTC. It yields the protein CASSILGGFSYNEQFF.

The chain is built from TRBV18 and TRBJ2-3; D possibly matches TRBD1 or TRBD2 (5 bases each). The CDR3 runs to 13 residues. Trimming pared 4 bases from V and 5 bases from J, leaving 10 bases between. Germline V gene lookup returns CDR1 KGHSH and CDR2 LQKENI. CDR3 sequence: CASSRDDIDTQYF. The DNA of the CDR3 is TGTGCCAGCTCACGGGACGATATAGATACGCAGTATTTT.

Here the CDR3 DNA reads TGTGCCAGCAGCCAGCCTCTCGGGGCAGGGACCAACTCTGGGGCCAACGTCCTGACTTTC. Translation gives CASSQPLGAGTNSGANVLTF. The rearrangement links TRBV16 to TRBJ2-6; either TRBD1 or TRBD2 may supply D (5 bases each). Germline V gene data show CDR1 as KGHSY and CDR2 as FQNENV. The CDR3 is 20 amino acids. The V gene lost 3 bases and the J gene lost 0 bases, with 21 bases spanning the gap.

The J gene is TRBJ1-4, the V gene TRBV5-1; 7 bases are a match to TRBD1. Germline V gene lookup returns CDR1 SGHRS and CDR2 YFSETQ. The CDR3 runs to 15 residues. The trim removed 4 bases at V and 7 bases at J, leaving 10 bases unmatched. In DNA form, the CDR3 reads TGCGCCAGCAGCGTTGAGGGGGCGCGGGGTGAAAAACTGTTTTTT. Translation gives CASSVEGARGEKLFF. Together with reference TRBV5-1 and TRBJ1-4, the CDR3 gives the full variable domain: KAGVTQTPRYLIKTRGQQVTLSCSPISGHRSVSWYQQTPGQGLQFLFEYFSETQRNKGNFPGRFSGRQFSNSRSEMNVSTLELGDSALYLCASSVEGARGEKLFFGSGTQLSVL.